Sequencing of this T cell receptor beta chain was carried out in a study of blood T cell repertoires in COVID-19. Study-wide background: Sites in the United States, Italy and Spain provided acute and convalescent COVID-19 samples. T cells, B-cell-depleted T cells, or PBMCs provided the cDNA or gDNA that served as material.

Those enrolled in Seattle joined during active infection and were followed longitudinally afterward. TCRdb's copy holds only in-frame clones and misses some; the assay was immunoSEQ multiplex PCR. The table has 300,000 to 400,000 clones, about nine tenths seen once; the top ten hold about 7%. This CDR3 region has 16 residues. V was pared by 3 bases and J by 5 bases, with 8 bases of the junction left unmatched. Germline V gene lookup returns CDR1 LGHDT and CDR2 YNNKEL (reference sequence). The receptor's source is a woman between 70 and 85 years old with COVID-19, enrolled during active disease. V is TRBV3-1 (or the pseudogene TRBV3-2) and J is TRBJ2-3; 10 bases fit TRBD2. Sequencing was performed on peripheral blood. CDR3 loop: CASSHLSGGAIDTQYF. The CDR3 coding sequence is TGTGCCAGCAGCCACTTAAGCGGGGGGGCAATAGATACGCAGTATTTT.